The 19 T cell receptor beta chains below come from one sample, sequenced in a study of identical twins. Using its own MiXCR run on the 5' RACE reads, TCRdb lists one record per CDR3 protein. The table has about 720,000 distinct CDR3 sequences, less than 10% seen once. These sequences were also reported in another study, on yellow fever vaccine responses in identical twins.

Sequencing was done on a sample of PBMCs. All receptors come from a woman between 18 and 29 years old in good health.

This clonotype was found many times. This rearrangement joins TRBV14 to TRBJ2-7; TRBD1 aligns across 7 bases. In germline, CDR1 is SGHDN, CDR2 FVKESK. Trimming removed 6 bases from V and 2 bases from J; junction bases left unmatched: 4. The CDR3 length is 13 residues. The CDR3 nucleotides read TGTGCCAGCAGGAGACAGGGACCCTACGAGCAGTACTTC. It translates to CASRRQGPYEQYF.

The chain carries TRBV12-3 or TRBV12-4 and TRBJ1-6; no clear D gene. The CDR3 has 16 amino acids. The germline V and J ends were trimmed by 2 bases and 4 bases, with 12 bases remaining between them. This chain's CDR3 is CASSLNEGGYNSPLHF. The CDR3 nucleotides read TGTGCCAGCAGTTTAAATGAGGGCGGGTATAATTCACCCCTCCACTTT.

This sequence joins TRBV28 and TRBJ2-1, with 8 nucleotides matching TRBD2. CDR1 MDHEN and CDR2 SYDVKM come from the germline V gene. The CDR3 sequence is 15 residues long. V lost 6 bases to trimming and J lost 8 bases; unmatched junction nucleotides: 12. The CDR3 DNA sequence: TGTGCCAGCAGGCTGGGATTTCTAGCGGGCGATGAGCAGTTCTTC. Translating it yields CASRLGFLAGDEQFF.

The rearrangement joins TRBV29-1 to TRBJ1-4; D possibly corresponds to TRBD1 (5 bases). V lost 5 bases and J lost 0, with 16 bases in between. CDR3 length: 16 residues. In germline, CDR1 is SQVTM, CDR2 ANQGSEA. The CDR3 spells CSVKMTAYSTNEKLFF. The CDR3 bases are TGCAGCGTTAAAATGACAGCTTATTCAACTAATGAAAAACTGTTTTTT.

The sample holds many counts of this clonotype. The V gene is TRBV7-8, the J gene TRBJ2-2; 10 bases fit TRBD2. The CDR3 sequence is 16 residues long. V lost 5 bases to trimming and J lost 1 base; unmatched junction nucleotides: 4. Germline assignment: CDR1 SGHVS and CDR2 FQNEAQ. The CDR3 bases are TGTGCCAGCAGCCCGTTAGCGGGAGGGAACACCGGGGAGCTGTTTTTT. It specifies CASSPLAGGNTGELFF.

The J gene is TRBJ2-5, the V gene TRBV10-3; 9 bases line up with TRBD1. J gave up 5 bases and V 5 bases, and 6 bases lay outside the gene matches. This CDR3 is 14 amino acids long. Looked up from germline, CDR1 is ENHRY and CDR2 is SYGVKD. The CDR3 protein is CAISQWTGDETQYF. DNA of the CDR3: TGTGCCATCAGTCAGTGGACAGGGGACGAGACCCAGTACTTC.

The chain recombines TRBV27 with TRBJ1-1, with 10 nucleotides matching TRBD1. This CDR3 contains 16 residues. The germline V gene has CDR1 MNHEY and CDR2 SMNVEV (reference sequence). The ends lost 6 bases at V and 1 base at J; junction bases unmatched: 8. In nucleotides, the CDR3 is TGTGCCAGCAGATACCCCGGGACAGGGGCGAACACTGAAGCTTTCTTT. This encodes CASRYPGTGANTEAFF.

The V call is TRBV2, the J call TRBJ2-3, with D possibly being TRBD1 (5 bases). Deletions cut 3 bases from V and 2 bases from J, with 9 bases between. Looked up from germline, CDR1 is SNHLY and CDR2 is FYNNEI. The length of the CDR3 is 14 residues. CDR3 in DNA: TGTGCCAGCAGTGAGGACACCTTCACAGATACGCAGTATTTT. Amino acids: CASSEDTFTDTQYF.

This clonotype has a count of ten or more. The chain joins TRBV7-9 to TRBJ2-7; the D gene is possibly TRBD1 (6 bases). The germline V and J ends were trimmed by 5 bases and 2 bases, with 13 bases remaining between them. CDR3 size: 14 residues. Per the germline V gene, CDR1 is SEHNR and CDR2 is FQNEAQ (reference sequence). The CDR3 here is CASSKGGLTYEQYF. DNA of the CDR3: TGTGCCAGCAGCAAAGGGGGTTTAACCTACGAGCAGTACTTC.

This chain links TRBV2 with TRBJ2-2; 9 nucleotides line up with TRBD1. Unmatched junction bases numbered 3, after V lost 5 bases and J lost 2 bases. CDR3 size: 15 residues. CDR1 and CDR2 (germline): SNHLY, FYNNEI. For the CDR3, the DNA is TGTGCCAGCAGTACAGGGGGCCTTAACACCGGGGAGCTGTTTTTT. Its translation: CASSTGGLNTGELFF.

Many counts were recorded for this clonotype. The rearrangement links TRBV20-1 to TRBJ2-6; D remains unclear. The V end lost 3 bases, the J end lost 1 base, and 7 bases lay between the germline ends. The CDR3 is 14 amino acids. The germline gives CDR1 DFQATT, CDR2 SNEGSKA (reference sequence). CDR3 sequence (DNA): TGCAGTGCTAGTTCAGGATCTGGGGCCAACGTCCTGACTTTC. It is translated as CSASSGSGANVLTF.

This sequence joins TRBV5-6 and TRBJ2-7, with D perhaps assigned TRBD1 or TRBD2 (5 bases each). CDR3 length equals 15 residues. Germline V gene data show CDR1 as SGHDT and CDR2 as YYEEEE. V dropped 1 base and J dropped 2 bases, with 13 bases sitting between them. CDR3 nucleotides: TGTGCCAGCAGCTTGCTCGGGACGGTCACCTACGAGCAGTACTTC. Translating gives CASSLLGTVTYEQYF.

In its sample, this clonotype was seen a few times. CDR3 region: CASSPSDEQFF. The CDR3 nucleotides are TGTGCCAGCAGTCCTAGCGACGAGCAGTTCTTC. The chain has TRBV12-3 or TRBV12-4 and TRBJ2-1, with a weak D call TRBD2 (6 bases). This CDR3 has 11 residues. Between the trimmed V and J ends, which lost 5 bases and 10 bases, there was a span of 9 bases.

This clonotype was found a few times. This chain links TRBV4-3 with TRBJ2-1, with 9 bases lining up with TRBD2. The CDR3 contains 16 residues. CDR1 is LGHNA and CDR2 is YSLEER in the germline V gene. With V trimmed by 3 bases and J by 6 bases, 9 bases remained unmatched. The chain's CDR3 is CASSQNPGLAPNEQFF. The DNA for the CDR3 is TGCGCCAGCAGCCAGAATCCGGGACTAGCCCCCAATGAGCAGTTCTTC.

The CDR3 bases are TGTGCCAGCAGCGTACAGACAGCGGGCTATGGCTACACCTTC. Translating gives CASSVQTAGYGYTF. The rearrangement links TRBV7-9 to TRBJ1-2; D possibly corresponds to TRBD1 (5 bases). The V gene lost 5 bases and the J gene lost 4 bases, with 14 bases spanning the gap. In germline, CDR1 is SEHNR, CDR2 FQNEAQ (reference sequence). The CDR3 contains 14 residues. Full variable domain (outside the CDR3, taken from reference TRBV7-9 and TRBJ1-2): DTGVSQNPRHKITKRGQNVTFRCDPISEHNRLYWYRQTLGQGPEFLTYFQNEAQLEKSRLLSDRFSAERPKGSFSTLEIQRTEQGDSAMYLCASSVQTAGYGYTFGSGTRLTVV.

There are many counts of this clonotype. The chain combines TRBV5-1 with TRBJ2-7, with D possibly being TRBD2 (6 bases). This CDR3 has 14 residues. Germline-derived CDR1 and CDR2 are SGHRS and YFSETQ. With 0 bases removed from V and 10 bases from J, the gap between germline ends came to 17 bases. This CDR3 is CASSLEGTYSLQYF. The CDR3 DNA reads as TGCGCCAGCAGCTTGGAAGGGACTTACTCCCTACAGTACTTC.

CDR3 nucleotides: TGTGCCAGCAGCCGCACGTCAAGCGGGGGGCAAGAGACCCAGTACTTC. This sequence encodes CASSRTSSGGQETQYF. The V call is TRBV3-1, the J call TRBJ2-5, with TRBD2 matching 9 bases. V was clipped by 4 bases and J by 2 bases; unmatched bases: 8. Germline V gives CDR1 LGHDT, CDR2 YNNKEL (reference sequence). The CDR3 loop spans 16 amino acids.

This clonotype has a handful of counts. This sequence joins TRBV29-1 and TRBJ2-1; D uncertain. The germline V and J ends were trimmed by 4 bases and 3 bases, with 7 bases remaining between them. CDR3 length: 12 amino acids. Germline V lookup: CDR1 SQVTM, CDR2 ANQGSEA. In DNA, the CDR3 is TGCAGCGTTGGGGGTCTCTACAATGAGCAGTTCTTC. It is translated as CSVGGLYNEQFF.

The chain combines TRBV20-1 with TRBJ2-7; D may match TRBD1 or TRBD2 (5 bases each). Germline CDR1 and CDR2: DFQATT and SNEGSKA (reference sequence). The CDR3 spans 13 residues. The V and J ends lost 3 bases and 2 bases respectively, with 11 bases between them. CDR3 DNA: TGCAGTGCTAGCCGGGACGTAGCCTACGAGCAGTACTTC. Translated, it gives CSASRDVAYEQYF.